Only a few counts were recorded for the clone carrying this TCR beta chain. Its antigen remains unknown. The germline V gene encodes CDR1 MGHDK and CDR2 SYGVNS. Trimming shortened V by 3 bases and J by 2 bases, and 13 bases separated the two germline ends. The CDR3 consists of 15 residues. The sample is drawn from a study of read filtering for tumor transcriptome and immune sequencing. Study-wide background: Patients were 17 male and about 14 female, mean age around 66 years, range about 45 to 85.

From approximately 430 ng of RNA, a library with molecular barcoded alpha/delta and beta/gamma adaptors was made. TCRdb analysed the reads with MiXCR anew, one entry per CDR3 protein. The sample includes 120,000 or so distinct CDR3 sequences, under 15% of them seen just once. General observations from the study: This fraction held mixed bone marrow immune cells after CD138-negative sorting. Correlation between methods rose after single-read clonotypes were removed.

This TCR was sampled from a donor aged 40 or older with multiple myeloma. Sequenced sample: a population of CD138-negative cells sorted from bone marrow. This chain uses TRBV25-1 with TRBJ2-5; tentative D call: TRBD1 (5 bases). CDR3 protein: CASSDAGKLQETQYF. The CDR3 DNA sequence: TGTGCCAGCAGTGACGCAGGGAAGCTACAAGAGACCCAGTACTTC.